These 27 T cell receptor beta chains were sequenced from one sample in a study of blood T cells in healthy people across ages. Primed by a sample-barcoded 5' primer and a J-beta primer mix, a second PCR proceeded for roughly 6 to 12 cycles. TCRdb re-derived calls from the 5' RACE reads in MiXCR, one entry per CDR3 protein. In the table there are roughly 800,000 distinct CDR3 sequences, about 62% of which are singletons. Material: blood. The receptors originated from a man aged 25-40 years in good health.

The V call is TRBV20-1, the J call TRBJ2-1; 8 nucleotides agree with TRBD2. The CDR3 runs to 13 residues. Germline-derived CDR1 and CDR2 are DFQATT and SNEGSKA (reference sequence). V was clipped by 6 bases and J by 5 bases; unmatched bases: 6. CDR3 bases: TGCAGTGCCAGGGCGGGGGGCCACAATGAGCAGTTCTTC. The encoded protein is CSARAGGHNEQFF.

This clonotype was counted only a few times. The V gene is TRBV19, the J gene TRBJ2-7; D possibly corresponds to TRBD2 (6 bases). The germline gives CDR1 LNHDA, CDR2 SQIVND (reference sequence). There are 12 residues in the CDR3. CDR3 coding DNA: TGTGCTTCGGAGGGATTTAACTACGAGCAGTACTTC. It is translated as CASEGFNYEQYF.

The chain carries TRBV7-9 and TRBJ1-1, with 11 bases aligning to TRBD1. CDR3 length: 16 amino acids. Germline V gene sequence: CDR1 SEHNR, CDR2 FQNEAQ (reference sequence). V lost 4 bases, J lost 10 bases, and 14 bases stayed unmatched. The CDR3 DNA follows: TGTGCCAGCAGCTCCGTTTCCGGACAGGGGGCGCTTAGAGCTTTCTTT. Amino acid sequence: CASSSVSGQGALRAFF. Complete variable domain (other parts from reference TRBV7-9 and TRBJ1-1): DTGVSQNPRHKITKRGQNVTFRCDPISEHNRLYWYRQTLGQGPEFLTYFQNEAQLEKSRLLSDRFSAERPKGSFSTLEIQRTEQGDSAMYLCASSSVSGQGALRAFFGQGTRLTVV.

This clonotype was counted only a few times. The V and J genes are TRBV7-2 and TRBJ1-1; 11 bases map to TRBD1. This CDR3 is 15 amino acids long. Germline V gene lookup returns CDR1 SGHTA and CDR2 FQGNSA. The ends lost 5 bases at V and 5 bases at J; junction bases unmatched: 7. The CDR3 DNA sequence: TGTGCCAGCAGCCCGGACAGGGGGCATTGGACTGAAGCTTTCTTT. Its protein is CASSPDRGHWTEAFF. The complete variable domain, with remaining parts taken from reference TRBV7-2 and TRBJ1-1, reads GAGVSQSPSNKVTEKGKDVELRCDPISGHTALYWYRQSLGQGLEFLIYFQGNSAPDKSGLPSDRFSAERTGGSVSTLTIQRTQQEDSAVYLCASSPDRGHWTEAFFGQGTRLTVV.

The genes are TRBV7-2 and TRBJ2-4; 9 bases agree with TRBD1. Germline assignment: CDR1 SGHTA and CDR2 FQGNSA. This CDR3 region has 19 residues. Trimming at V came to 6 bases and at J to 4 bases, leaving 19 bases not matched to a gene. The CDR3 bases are TGTGCCAGCAGTCCACCGGGACAGGGTCCCGGGACTTGGAAAAACATTCAGTACTTC. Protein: CASSPPGQGPGTWKNIQYF.

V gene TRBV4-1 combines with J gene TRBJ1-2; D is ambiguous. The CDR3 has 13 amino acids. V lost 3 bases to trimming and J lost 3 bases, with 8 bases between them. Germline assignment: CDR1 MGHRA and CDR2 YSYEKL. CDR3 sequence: CASSQPRDYGYTF. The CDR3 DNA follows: TGCGCCAGCAGCCAGCCCCGGGACTATGGCTACACCTTC.

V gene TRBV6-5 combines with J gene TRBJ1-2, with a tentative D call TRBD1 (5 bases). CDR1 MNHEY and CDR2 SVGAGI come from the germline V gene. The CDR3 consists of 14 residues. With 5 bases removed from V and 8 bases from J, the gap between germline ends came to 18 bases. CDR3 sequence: CASSAGLVGRGYTF. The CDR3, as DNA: TGTGCCAGCAGTGCAGGTTTGGTGGGGCGCGGCTACACCTTC.

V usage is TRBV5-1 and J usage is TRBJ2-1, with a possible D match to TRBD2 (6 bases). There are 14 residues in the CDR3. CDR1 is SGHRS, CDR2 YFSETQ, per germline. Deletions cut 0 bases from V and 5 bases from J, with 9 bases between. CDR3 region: CASSLVADDNEQFF. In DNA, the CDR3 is TGCGCCAGCAGCTTGGTAGCGGACGACAATGAGCAGTTCTTC.

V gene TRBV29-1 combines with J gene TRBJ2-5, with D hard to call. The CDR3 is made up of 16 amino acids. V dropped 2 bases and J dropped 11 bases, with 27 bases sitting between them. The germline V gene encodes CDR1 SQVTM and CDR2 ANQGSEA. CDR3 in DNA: TGCAGCGTTGAACCCCCCGAAGACACCCGTTGGGATGAGCAGTACTTC. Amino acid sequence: CSVEPPEDTRWDEQYF.

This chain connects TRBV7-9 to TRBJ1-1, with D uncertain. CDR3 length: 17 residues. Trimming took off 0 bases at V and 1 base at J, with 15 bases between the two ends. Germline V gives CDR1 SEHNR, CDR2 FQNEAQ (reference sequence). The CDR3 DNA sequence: TGTGCCAGCAGCTTAGCTAGGGAGGTTTGGGAGAACACTGAAGCTTTCTTT. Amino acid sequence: CASSLAREVWENTEAFF.

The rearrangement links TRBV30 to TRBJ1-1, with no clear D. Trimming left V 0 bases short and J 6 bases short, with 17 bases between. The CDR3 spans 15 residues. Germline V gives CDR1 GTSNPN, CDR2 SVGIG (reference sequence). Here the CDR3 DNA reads TGTGCCTGGAGTGTACCTATAGGCCGGGTCGCTGAAGCTTTCTTT. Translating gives CAWSVPIGRVAEAFF.

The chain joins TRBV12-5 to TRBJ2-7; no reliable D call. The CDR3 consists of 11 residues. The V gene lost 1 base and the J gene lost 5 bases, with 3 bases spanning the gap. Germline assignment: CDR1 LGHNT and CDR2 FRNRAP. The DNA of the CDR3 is TGTGCTAGTGGTTTGGGCCACGAGCAGTACTTC. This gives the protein CASGLGHEQYF.

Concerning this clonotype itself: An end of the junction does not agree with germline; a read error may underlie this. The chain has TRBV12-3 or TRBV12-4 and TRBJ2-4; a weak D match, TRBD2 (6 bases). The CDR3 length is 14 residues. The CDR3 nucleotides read TGTGCCAGCAGTGTAGCGGTAGCCAAAAACATTCAGTACTTC. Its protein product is CASSVAVAKNIQYF.

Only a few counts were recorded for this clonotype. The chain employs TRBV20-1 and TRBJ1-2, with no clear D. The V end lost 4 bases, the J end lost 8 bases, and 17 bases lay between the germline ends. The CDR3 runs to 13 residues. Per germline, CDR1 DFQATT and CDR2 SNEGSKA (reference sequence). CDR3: CSAIAPPRGGYTF. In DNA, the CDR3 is TGCAGTGCTATCGCCCCCCCAAGAGGCGGCTACACCTTC.

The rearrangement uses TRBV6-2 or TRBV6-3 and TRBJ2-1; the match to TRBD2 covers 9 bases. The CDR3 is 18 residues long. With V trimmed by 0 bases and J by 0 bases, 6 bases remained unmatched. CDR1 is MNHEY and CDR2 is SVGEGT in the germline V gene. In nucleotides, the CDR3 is TGTGCCAGCAGTTACTCGGCGGGAGGGCCCCGCTCCTACAATGAGCAGTTCTTC. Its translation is CASSYSAGGPRSYNEQFF.

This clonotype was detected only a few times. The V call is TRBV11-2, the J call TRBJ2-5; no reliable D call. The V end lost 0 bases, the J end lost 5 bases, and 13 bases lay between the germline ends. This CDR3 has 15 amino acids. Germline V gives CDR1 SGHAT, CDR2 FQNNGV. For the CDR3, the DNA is TGTGCCAGCAGCTTAGATAACTTTAGGTGGGAGACCCAGTACTTC. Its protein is CASSLDNFRWETQYF.

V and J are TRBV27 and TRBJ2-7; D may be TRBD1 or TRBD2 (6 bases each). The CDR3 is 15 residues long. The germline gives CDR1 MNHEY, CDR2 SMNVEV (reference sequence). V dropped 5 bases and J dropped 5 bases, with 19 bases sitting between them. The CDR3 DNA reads TGTGCCAGCAGTCAGCCAGGGGCGGGACGAAACGAGCAGTACTTC. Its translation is CASSQPGAGRNEQYF.

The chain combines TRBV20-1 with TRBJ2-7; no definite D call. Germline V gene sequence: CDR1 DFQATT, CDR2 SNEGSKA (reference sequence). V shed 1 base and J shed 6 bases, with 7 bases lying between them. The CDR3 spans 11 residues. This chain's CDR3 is CSARGETEQYF. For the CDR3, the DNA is TGCAGTGCTAGAGGCGAGACCGAGCAGTACTTC.

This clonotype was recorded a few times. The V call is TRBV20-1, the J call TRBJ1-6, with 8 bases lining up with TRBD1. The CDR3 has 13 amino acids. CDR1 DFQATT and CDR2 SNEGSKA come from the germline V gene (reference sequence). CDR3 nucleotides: TGCAGCGTCCAGGACAGGGTCGATTCACCCCTCCACTTT. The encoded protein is CSVQDRVDSPLHF.

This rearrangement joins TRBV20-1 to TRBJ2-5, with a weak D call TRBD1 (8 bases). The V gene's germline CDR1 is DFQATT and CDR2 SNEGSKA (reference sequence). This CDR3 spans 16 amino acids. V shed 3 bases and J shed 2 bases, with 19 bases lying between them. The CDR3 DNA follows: TGCAGTGCTAGGGGAATGAGCGGGACAGGACAAGAGACCCAGTACTTC. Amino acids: CSARGMSGTGQETQYF.

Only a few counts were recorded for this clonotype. The CDR3 DNA is TGCAGTGCTATTGCCGGGACAGCTATAGCCTACGAGCAGTACTTC. Its translation: CSAIAGTAIAYEQYF. The rearrangement links TRBV20-1 to TRBJ2-7, with 7 nucleotides matching TRBD1. Unmatched junction bases numbered 11, after V lost 4 bases and J lost 2 bases. CDR1 DFQATT and CDR2 SNEGSKA come from the germline V gene (reference sequence). The CDR3 totals 15 residues.

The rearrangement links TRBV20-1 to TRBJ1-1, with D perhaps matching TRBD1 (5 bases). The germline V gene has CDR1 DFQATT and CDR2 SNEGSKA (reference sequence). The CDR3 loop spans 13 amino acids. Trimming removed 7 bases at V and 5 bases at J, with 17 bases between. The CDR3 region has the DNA TGCAGTGTTGGTTGGGGGGTACGAACTGAAGCTTTCTTT. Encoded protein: CSVGWGVRTEAFF.

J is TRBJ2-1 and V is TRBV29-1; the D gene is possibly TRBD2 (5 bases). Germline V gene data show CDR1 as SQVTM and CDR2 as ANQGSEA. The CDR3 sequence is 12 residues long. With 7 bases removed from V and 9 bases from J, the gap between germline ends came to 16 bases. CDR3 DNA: TGCAGCGCATTGGACGGGGTAGGTGAGCAGTTCTTC. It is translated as CSALDGVGEQFF.

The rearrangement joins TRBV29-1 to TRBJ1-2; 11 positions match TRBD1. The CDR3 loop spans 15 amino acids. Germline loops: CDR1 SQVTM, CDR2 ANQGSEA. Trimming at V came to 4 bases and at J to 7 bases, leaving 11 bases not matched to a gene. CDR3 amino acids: CSVVRLDRGQGGYTF. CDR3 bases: TGCAGCGTTGTCCGGTTGGACAGGGGGCAGGGTGGCTACACCTTC.

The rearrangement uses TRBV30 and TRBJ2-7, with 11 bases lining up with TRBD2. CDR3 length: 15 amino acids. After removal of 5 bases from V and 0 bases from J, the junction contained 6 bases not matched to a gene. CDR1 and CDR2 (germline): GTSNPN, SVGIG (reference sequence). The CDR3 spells CAWGQGLAVSYEQYF. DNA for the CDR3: TGTGCCTGGGGGCAGGGACTAGCGGTCTCCTACGAGCAGTACTTC.

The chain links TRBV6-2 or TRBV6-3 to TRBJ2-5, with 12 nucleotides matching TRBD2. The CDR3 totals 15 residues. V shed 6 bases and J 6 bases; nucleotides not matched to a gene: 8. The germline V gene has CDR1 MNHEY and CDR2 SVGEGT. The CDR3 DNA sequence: TGTGCCAGCAGACCTGGACTAGCGGGAAAAAAGACCCAGTACTTC. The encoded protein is CASRPGLAGKKTQYF.

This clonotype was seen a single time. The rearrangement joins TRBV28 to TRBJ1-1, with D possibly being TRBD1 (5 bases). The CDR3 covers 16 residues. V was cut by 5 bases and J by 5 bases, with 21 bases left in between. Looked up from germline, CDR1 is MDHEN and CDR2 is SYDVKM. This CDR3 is CASSRGNRGRGTEAFF. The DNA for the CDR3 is TGTGCCAGCAGTCGCGGGAACCGCGGAAGGGGTACTGAAGCTTTCTTT.